This record covers a single TCR beta chain. The data were obtained in a study of blood T cell repertoires in COVID-19. This table comes from immunoSEQ multiplex PCR, and its TCRdb copy is limited to in-frame clones, with some not included. The sample lists fewer than 250,000 clones, 80% to 90% seen once, with over 3.5% in the top ten. CDR1 is KGHDR and CDR2 is SFDVKD in the germline V gene. The CDR3 runs 16 residues. The germline V and J ends were trimmed by 3 bases and 2 bases, with 15 bases remaining between them. Sequenced sample: peripheral blood. The chain recombines TRBV24-1 with TRBJ2-5, with TRBD2 as a possible D gene (6 bases). The sequence was obtained from a woman in her 70s with acute or convalescent COVID-19. CDR3 region: CATSDPIAGKQETQYF. For the CDR3, the DNA is TGTGCCACCAGTGATCCGATCGCGGGGAAGCAAGAGACCCAGTACTTC.